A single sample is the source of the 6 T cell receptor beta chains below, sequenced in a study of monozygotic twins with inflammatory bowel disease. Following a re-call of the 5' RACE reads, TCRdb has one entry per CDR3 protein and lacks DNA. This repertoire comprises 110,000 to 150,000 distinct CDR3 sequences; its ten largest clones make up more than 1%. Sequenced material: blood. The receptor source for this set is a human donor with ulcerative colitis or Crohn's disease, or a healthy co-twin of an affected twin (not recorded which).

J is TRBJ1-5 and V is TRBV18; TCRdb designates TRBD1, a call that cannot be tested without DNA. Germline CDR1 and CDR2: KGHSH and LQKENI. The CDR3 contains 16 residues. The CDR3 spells CASSSTGTPSNQPQHF.

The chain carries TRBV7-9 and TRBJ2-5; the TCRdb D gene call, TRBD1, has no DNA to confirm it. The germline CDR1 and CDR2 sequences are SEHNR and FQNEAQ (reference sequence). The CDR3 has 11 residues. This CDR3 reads CASGRWQTQYF. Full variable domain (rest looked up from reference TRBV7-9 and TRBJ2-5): DTGVSQNPRHKITKRGQNVTFRCDPISEHNRLYWYRQTLGQGPEFLTYFQNEAQLEKSRLLSDRFSAERPKGSFSTLEIQRTEQGDSAMYLCASGRWQTQYFGPGTRLLVL.

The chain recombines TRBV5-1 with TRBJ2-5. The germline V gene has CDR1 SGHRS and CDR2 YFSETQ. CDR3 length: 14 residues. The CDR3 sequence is CASSSGTLQETQYF.

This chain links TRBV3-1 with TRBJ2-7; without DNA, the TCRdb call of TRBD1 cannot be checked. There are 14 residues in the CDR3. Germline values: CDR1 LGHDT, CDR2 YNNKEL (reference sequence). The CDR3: CASSQPERGDEQYF.

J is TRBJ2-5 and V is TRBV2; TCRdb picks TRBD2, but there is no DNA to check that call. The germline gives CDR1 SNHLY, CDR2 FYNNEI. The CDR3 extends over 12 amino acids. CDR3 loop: CARADLKETQYF.

CDR3 amino acids: CASSQEETAFRGYTF. The rearrangement uses TRBV4-1 and TRBJ1-2. CDR1 and CDR2 from the germline V gene are MGHRA and YSYEKL. This CDR3 has 15 amino acids.